This entry concerns a single T cell receptor (beta chain). The sample belongs to a study of early T cells in non-severe SARS-CoV-2 infection. One entry per CDR3 protein, called by TCRdb with MiXCR from the 5' RACE reads. The table has tens of thousands of distinct CDR3 sequences, approximately 10% seen once. With 6 bases clipped from V and 2 bases from J, the junction kept 3 bases outside the gene matches. This CDR3 has 13 amino acids. The V call is TRBV12-3 or TRBV12-4, the J call TRBJ1-2, with 7 bases identical to TRBD1. The sequence was collected from an adult who was a healthcare worker with PCR-confirmed SARS-CoV-2 infection or an uninfected control (not recorded which). Sequenced material: whole blood, taken at baseline. For the CDR3, the DNA is TGTGCCAGCAGCTGGGGACAGAACTATGGCTACACCTTC. This translates into CASSWGQNYGYTF.